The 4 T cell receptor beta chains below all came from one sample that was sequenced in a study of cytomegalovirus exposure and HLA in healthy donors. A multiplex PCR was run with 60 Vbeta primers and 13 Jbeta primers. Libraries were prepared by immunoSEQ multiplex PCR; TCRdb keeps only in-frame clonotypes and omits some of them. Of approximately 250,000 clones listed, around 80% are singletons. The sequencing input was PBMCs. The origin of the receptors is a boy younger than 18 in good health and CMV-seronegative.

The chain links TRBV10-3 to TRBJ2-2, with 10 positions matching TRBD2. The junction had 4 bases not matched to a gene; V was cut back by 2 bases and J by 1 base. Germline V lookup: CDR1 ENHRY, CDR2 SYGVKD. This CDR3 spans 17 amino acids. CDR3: CAISEPTSGLNTGELFF. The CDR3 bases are TGTGCCATCAGTGAGCCGACTAGCGGGTTGAACACCGGGGAGCTGTTTTTT.

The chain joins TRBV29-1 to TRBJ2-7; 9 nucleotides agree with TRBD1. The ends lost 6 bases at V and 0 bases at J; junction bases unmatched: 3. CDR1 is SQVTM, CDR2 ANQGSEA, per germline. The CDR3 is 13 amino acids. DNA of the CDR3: TGCAGCGTAGGGACAGGGATCTCCTACGAGCAGTACTTC. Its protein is CSVGTGISYEQYF.

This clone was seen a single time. CDR3 region: CASSVDTGAYTEAFF. Here the CDR3 DNA reads TGTGCCAGCAGCGTAGACACAGGGGCCTACACTGAAGCTTTCTTT. The chain joins TRBV9 to TRBJ1-1; 7 bases align to TRBD1. Germline V gene lookup returns CDR1 SGDLS and CDR2 YYNGEE. After removal of 0 bases from V and 3 bases from J, the junction contained 5 bases not matched to a gene. This CDR3 region has 15 residues.

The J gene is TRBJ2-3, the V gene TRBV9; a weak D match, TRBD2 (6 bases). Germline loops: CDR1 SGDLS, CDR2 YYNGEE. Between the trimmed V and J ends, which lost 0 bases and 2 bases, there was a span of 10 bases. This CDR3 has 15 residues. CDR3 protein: CASSVGVADTDTQYF. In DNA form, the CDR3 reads TGTGCCAGCAGCGTAGGGGTAGCGGACACAGATACGCAGTATTTT.